This is a list of T cell receptor beta chains from one sample in a study of identical twins. TCRdb reprocessed the 5' RACE reads with MiXCR, giving one entry per CDR3 protein. Of approximately 680,000 distinct CDR3 sequences detected, about 7.1% appear once; the ten largest clones hold around 1.6%. This sample was shared with a second study, whose subject was yellow fever vaccine responses in identical twins.

The material sequenced was PBMCs. These receptors were taken from a woman aged 18-29 years in good health. CDR3s leave out the opening cysteine and the closing phenylalanine or tryptophan.

J gene	V gene	CDR3 protein
TRBJ2-1	TRBV5-1	ASSLRLWLAGDSARGNEQF
TRBJ2-3	TRBV6-2/TRBV6-3	ASSYMASTDTQY
TRBJ2-2	TRBV4-1	ASSQVIPNTGELF
TRBJ2-5	TRBV5-1	ASSSLLPGQGPETQY
TRBJ1-6	TRBV6-1	ASSSDMVSPLH
TRBJ2-7	TRBV6-2/TRBV6-3	ATIGQAYEQY
TRBJ1-2	TRBV20-1	SAADSLGGYT
TRBJ2-7	TRBV9	ASSVGLGSYEQY
TRBJ1-2	TRBV11-2	ASSLGLRGRGYT
TRBJ2-5	TRBV20-1	SASYRGLRETQY
TRBJ2-3	TRBV9	ASSVIAGVTDTQY
TRBJ2-1	TRBV7-8	ASSSGLAGGWGSYNEQF
TRBJ2-2	TRBV4-1	ASSYRQGQGLGELF
TRBJ2-1	TRBV19	ASSTRGQGRI
TRBJ2-6	TRBV11-2	ASSSRDLRSGANVLT
TRBJ1-1	TRBV3-1	ASSQGKGALNTEAF
TRBJ1-1	TRBV5-1	ASSLAGTPLVNAF
TRBJ1-2	TRBV10-3	AISESPGYGYT
TRBJ1-2	TRBV5-6	ASSLWTGAELYGYT
TRBJ1-6	TRBV5-1	ASSSGETANSPLH
TRBJ2-1	TRBV12-3/TRBV12-4	ACTGLDSSYNEQF
TRBJ2-1	TRBV6-4	ASAASTYNEQF
TRBJ2-7	TRBV24-1	ATSDSGAAEQY
TRBJ1-1	TRBV29-1	SVVGNTEAF
TRBJ2-7	TRBV20-1	SAETEREQVYEQY
TRBJ1-4	TRBV20-1	SAPTGLGEKLF
TRBJ2-5	TRBV6-5	ASSAGPMTQY
TRBJ2-1	TRBV12-3/TRBV12-4	ASSKNVNNEQF
TRBJ1-2	TRBV28	ASTEGQQKLRGYT
TRBJ2-3	TRBV7-8	ASSLETGTGATDTQY
TRBJ2-3	TRBV6-1	ASSEGVGGATDTQY
TRBJ2-7	TRBV7-9	ASSLGGQGVPYEQY